This T cell receptor (beta chain) is drawn from a study of identical twins. To note about this clonotype: Antigen specificity is unknown.

TCRdb called the 5' RACE reads again in MiXCR, with one record for every CDR3 protein. The data show roughly 350,000 distinct CDR3 sequences, 9% to 15% seen once. Whole-study results and caveats: Compared with models, monozygotic twins showed more out-of-frame TCR alpha sharing. Some out-of-frame alpha sequences were shared by twins, and these showed excess low generation probability.

This CDR3 region has 15 residues. V shed 0 bases and J shed 7 bases, with 12 bases lying between them. Germline CDR1 MNHEY, CDR2 SVGAGI. A further study also used this sample, focusing on yellow fever vaccine responses in identical twins.

Material: CD8+ T cells sorted from blood. The chain links TRBV6-5 to TRBJ2-2; D might be TRBD2 (6 bases). The origin of this receptor is a young woman in good health. The CDR3 here is CASSYSRGPDGELFF. The DNA for the CDR3 is TGTGCCAGCAGTTACTCGCGGGGTCCCGACGGGGAGCTGTTTTTT.